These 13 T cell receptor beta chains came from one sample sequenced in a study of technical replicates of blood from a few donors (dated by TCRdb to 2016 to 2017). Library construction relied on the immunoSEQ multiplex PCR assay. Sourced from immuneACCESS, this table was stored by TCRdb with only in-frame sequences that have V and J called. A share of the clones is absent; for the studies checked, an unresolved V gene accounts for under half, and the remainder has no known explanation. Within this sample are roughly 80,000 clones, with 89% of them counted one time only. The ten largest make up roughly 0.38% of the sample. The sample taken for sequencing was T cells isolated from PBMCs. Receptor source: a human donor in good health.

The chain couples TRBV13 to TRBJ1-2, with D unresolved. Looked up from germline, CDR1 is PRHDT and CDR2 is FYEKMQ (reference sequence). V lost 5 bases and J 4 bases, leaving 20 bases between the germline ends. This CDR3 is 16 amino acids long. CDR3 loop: CASSPEVGRLVYGYTF. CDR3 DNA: TGTGCCAGCAGCCCCGAAGTAGGCAGGCTGGTCTATGGCTACACCTTC.

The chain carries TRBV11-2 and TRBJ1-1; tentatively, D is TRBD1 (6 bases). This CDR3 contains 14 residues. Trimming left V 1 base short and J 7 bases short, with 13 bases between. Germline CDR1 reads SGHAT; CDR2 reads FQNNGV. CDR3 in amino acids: CASSLGGGMGEAFF. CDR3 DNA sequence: TGTGCCAGCAGCTTAGGAGGGGGTATGGGTGAAGCTTTCTTT.

The CDR3: CASSSPGLAAYNEQFF. Here the CDR3 DNA reads TGTGCCAGCAGCTCCCCGGGACTAGCGGCCTACAATGAGCAGTTCTTC. The chain couples TRBV13 to TRBJ2-1; 11 bases are a match to TRBD2. CDR1 and CDR2 from the germline V gene are PRHDT and FYEKMQ (reference sequence). The ends lost 4 bases at V and 2 bases at J; junction bases unmatched: 4. The CDR3 has 16 amino acids.

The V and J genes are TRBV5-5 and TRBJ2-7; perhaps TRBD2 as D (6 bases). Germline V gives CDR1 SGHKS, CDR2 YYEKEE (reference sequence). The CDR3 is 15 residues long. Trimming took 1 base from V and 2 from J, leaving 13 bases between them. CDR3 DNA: TGTGCCAGCAGCTTGCAAGGTCCGGGGGCCTACGAGCAGTACTTC. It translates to CASSLQGPGAYEQYF.

DNA of the CDR3: TGTGCCATCAGTGTTGGGGCGAACTATGGCTACACCTTC. This sequence encodes CAISVGANYGYTF. The V and J genes are TRBV10-3 and TRBJ1-2, with a tentative D call TRBD1 (5 bases). CDR1 and CDR2 from the germline V gene are ENHRY and SYGVKD. This CDR3 comprises 13 residues. Trimming pared 4 bases from V and 2 bases from J, leaving 8 bases between.

The CDR3 nucleotides are TGTGCCAGCAGGCCCCAAGGACAGCCGAACACTGAAGCTTTCTTT. Translated: CASRPQGQPNTEAFF. The chain links TRBV6-5 to TRBJ1-1, with a weak D call TRBD1 (6 bases). V gave up 6 bases and J gave up 1 base, with 15 bases separating them. The CDR3 loop spans 15 amino acids. Per germline, CDR1 MNHEY and CDR2 SVGAGI.

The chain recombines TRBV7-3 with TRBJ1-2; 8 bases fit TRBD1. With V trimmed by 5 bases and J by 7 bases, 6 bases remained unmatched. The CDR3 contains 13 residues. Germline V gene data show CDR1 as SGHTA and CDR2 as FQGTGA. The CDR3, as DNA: TGTGCCAGCAGCGACCCAGGGGGCGGTGGCTACACCTTC. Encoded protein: CASSDPGGGGYTF.

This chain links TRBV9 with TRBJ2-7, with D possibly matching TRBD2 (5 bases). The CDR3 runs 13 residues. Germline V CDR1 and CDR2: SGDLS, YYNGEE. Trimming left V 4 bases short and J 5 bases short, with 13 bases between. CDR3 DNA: TGTGCCAGCAGCCTAACCAGCGGCCACGAGCAGTACTTC. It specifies CASSLTSGHEQYF.

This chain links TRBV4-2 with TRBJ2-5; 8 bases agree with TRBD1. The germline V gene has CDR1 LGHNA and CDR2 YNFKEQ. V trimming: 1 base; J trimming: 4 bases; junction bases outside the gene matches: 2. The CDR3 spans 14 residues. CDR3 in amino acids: CASSQGQGAETQYF. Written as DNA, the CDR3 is TGTGCCAGCAGCCAAGGCCAGGGGGCAGAGACCCAGTACTTC.

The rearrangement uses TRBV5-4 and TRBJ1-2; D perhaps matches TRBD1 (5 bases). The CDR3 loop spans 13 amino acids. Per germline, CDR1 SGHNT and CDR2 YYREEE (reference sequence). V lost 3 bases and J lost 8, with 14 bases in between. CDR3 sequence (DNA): TGTGCCAGCAGCTCGGGCAGGGTAGTGGGCTACACCTTC. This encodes CASSSGRVVGYTF.

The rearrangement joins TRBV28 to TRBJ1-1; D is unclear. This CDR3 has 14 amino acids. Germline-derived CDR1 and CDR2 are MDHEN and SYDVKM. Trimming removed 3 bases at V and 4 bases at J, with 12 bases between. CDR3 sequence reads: CASSFSREVTEAFF. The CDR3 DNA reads TGTGCCAGCAGTTTTTCGAGGGAAGTCACTGAAGCTTTCTTT. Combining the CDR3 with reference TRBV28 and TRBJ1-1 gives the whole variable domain DVKVTQSSRYLVKRTGEKVFLECVQDMDHENMFWYRQDPGLGLRLIYFSYDVKMKEKGDIPEGYSVSREKKERFSLILESASTNQTSMYLCASSFSREVTEAFFGQGTRLTVV.

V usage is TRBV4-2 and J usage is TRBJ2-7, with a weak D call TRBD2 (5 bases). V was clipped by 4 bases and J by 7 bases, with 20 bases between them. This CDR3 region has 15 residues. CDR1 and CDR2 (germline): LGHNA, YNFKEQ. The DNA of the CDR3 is TGTGCCAGCAGCCTAGAGGTATCAACGGGAAGGGAGCAGTACTTC. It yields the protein CASSLEVSTGREQYF.

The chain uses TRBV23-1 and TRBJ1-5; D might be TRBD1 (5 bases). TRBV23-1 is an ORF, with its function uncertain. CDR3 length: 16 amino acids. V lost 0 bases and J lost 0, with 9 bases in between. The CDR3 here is CASSQSRGVSNQPQHF. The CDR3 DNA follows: TGCGCCAGCAGTCAATCCCGGGGGGTTAGCAATCAGCCCCAGCATTTT.